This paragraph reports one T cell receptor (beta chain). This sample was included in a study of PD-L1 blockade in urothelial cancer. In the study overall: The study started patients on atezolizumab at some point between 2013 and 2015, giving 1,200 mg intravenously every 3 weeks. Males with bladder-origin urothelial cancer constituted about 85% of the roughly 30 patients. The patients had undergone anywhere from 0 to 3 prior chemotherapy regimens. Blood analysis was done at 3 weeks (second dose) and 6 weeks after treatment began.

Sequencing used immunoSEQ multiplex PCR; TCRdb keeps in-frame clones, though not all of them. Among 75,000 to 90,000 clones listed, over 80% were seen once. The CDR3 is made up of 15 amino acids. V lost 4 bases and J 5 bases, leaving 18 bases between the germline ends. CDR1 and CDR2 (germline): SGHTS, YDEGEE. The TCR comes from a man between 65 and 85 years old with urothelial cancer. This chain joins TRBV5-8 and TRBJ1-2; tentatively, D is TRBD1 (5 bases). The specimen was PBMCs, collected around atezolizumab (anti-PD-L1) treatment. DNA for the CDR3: TGTGCCAGCAGCCCGACAGTTTGGGTTAGGTATGGCTACACCTTC. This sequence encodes CASSPTVWVRYGYTF.